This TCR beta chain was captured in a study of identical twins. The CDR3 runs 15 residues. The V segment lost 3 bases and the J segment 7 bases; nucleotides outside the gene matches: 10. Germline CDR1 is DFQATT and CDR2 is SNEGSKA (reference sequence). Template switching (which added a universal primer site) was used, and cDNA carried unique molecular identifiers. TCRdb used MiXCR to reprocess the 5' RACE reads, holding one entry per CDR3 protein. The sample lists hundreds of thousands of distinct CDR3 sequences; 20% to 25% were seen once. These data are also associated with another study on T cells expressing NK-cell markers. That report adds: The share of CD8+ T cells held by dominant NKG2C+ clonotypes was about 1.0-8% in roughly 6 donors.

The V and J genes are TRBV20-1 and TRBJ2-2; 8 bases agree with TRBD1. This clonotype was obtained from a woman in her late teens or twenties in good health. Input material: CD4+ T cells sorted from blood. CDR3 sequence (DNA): TGCAGTGCTAGCCCCTACGACAGGGGAATCGGGGAGCTGTTTTTT. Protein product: CSASPYDRGIGELFF.